Sequencing of this T cell receptor beta chain was carried out in a study of blood T cells in healthy people across ages (dated by TCRdb to the mid-2010s). A note on the overall study: Template switching captured roughly one uniquely barcoded TCR beta cDNA molecule per two T cells in model experiments. The donors were divided into four age groups: young (average about 15 years), middle-aged (approximately 39), aged (about 56) and long-lived (about 90). Using the same blood draw, the study looked at two additional independent replicas of 1 million unique cDNA reads for two donors, one aged 18 to 30 and the other aged 80 or older. Donors of different ages were randomly distributed across sequencing lanes to avoid experimental bias. The study measured age-related changes in TCR beta repertoire diversity using deep sequencing normalized with unique cDNA molecular identifiers. The full study reports these points: Because profiling used bulk unsorted PBMCs, naive and antigen-experienced compartments could not be compared conclusively. Donor CMV infection status was unknown, potentially confounding age-related changes in expanded clonotypes. Total diversity estimates from one million sequenced T cells were considered lower bounds and underestimates. As age increased, observed TCR beta diversity per million T cells dropped in a roughly linear way, and a significant reduction was already evident by age approximately 40. Compared with the aged group, the long-lived group had more naive CD4+ T cells, fewer expanded clones and increased TCR diversity, a pattern suggesting age selection. The percentage of naive T cells measured by flow cytometry correlated strongly with observed TCR beta diversity.

V is trimmed back by 3 bases and J by 6 bases, and the junction contains 5 bases that no gene match accounts for. In the germline V gene, CDR1 corresponds to SGHTA and CDR2 to FQGNSA. The CDR3 sequence holds 15 residues, the cysteine and phenylalanine included. The CDR3 DNA has 45 bases and is translated from base 1. Systemically healthy Caucasian individuals from Russia, approximately 39 in total and aged about 6 to 95 years, were included as donors. Each donor gave 8.5 to 10 milliliters of peripheral blood, collected into EDTA-treated Vacutainer tubes. Ficoll-Paque density-gradient centrifugation was used to isolate PBMCs, with at least 7 million per sample. Total RNA, at least 5.5 micrograms per sample, was extracted from PBMCs with Trizol reagent. Naive CD45RAhigh/CD27high T cell percentages were measured by flow cytometry on a PBMC aliquot from every donor. Library preparation was by 5' RACE. Sequencing was performed on an Illumina HiSeq 2500. A second roughly 6 to 11 cycle PCR used a sample-barcoded 5' primer and a J-beta primer mix. A unique molecular identifier was introduced onto each TCR beta cDNA molecule by a template-switch 5' adaptor carrying 12 random nucleotides. Each sample yielded at least 2.5 million CDR3-containing paired-end reads. All of the RNA was converted into first-strand cDNA using the Mint cDNA synthesis kit, with a TRBC-specific oligonucleotide serving as the primer. Following uracil-DNA glycosylase treatment, all cDNA underwent a first 18-cycle PCR with the universal primers M1SS and BC2_uni_R. The original pipeline was this. For normalization, 1 million high-quality reads were randomly selected from each sample, with every read carrying a distinct molecular identifier. Reads with shared molecular identifiers were discarded instead of being binned into consensus sequences. MiTCR, run with a Q25 quality threshold and the strictest error-elimination algorithm, handled CDR3 identification, clonotype clustering and error correction. A nonparametric unseen species model with Euler transformation was used to estimate a lower bound on total TCR beta diversity. TCRdb took the public reads, trimmed them with fastp at Q25, ran MiXCR for clone calling and kept in-frame beta chains. Each entry is one CDR3 protein sequence, shown with its most common DNA and genes. The V and J calls were determined by TCRdb, not by the authors. The sample table records about 680,000 distinct CDR3 sequences; roughly 50% of these occur just once. Clones ranked in the top ten supply around a third of the sample.

As to this clonotype: It lacks a known antigen. No much larger clonotype is one base removed from it; base qualities were not supplied.

This clonotype was sampled from a woman in her sixties or seventies in good health. The sample was blood. The chain couples TRBV7-2 to TRBJ1-6; 7 of the junction bases match TRBD1. CDR3 sequence: CASSFSTGRNSPLHF. The DNA sequence is TGTGCCAGCAGCTTTTCGACAGGGCGTAATTCACCCCTCCACTTT.